This T cell receptor beta chain derives from a study of control samples from healthy donors and cancer patients. Here immunoSEQ multiplex PCR was the method, and the copy in TCRdb shows in-frame clones only, minus some. The repertoire holds some 150,000 clones, with 75% to 90% as singletons. The CDR3 totals 13 residues. Germline V gene lookup returns CDR1 SGDLS and CDR2 YYNGEE. V lost 3 bases and J lost 0, with 5 bases in between. The chain uses TRBV9 and TRBJ2-3; D call uncertain. This clonotype originated in a man aged 25 to 40 in good health. The sequencing sample was made of blood. The CDR3 region has the DNA TGTGCCAGCAGCGAGACTAGCACAGATACGCAGTATTTT. This sequence encodes CASSETSTDTQYF.